This T cell receptor (beta chain) was retrieved from a study of blood T cell repertoires in COVID-19. Study context: Donors in the United States, Italy and Spain gave samples during acute or convalescent COVID-19. In each case, the material was cDNA or gDNA derived from T cells, B-cell-depleted T cells, or PBMCs.

Authors' processing steps: From reference gene primer amplification, estimates of nucleated cell counts were derived. TCRdb keeps only in-frame clones here, not all; method: immunoSEQ multiplex PCR. For V, J and clone size, that table is used; D and trimming come from the DNA. The sample contains roughly 210,000 clones, 88% of which appear only once. Germline values: CDR1 SGHKS, CDR2 YYEKEE (reference sequence). V lost 5 bases, J lost 2 bases, and 5 bases stayed unmatched. CDR3 length: 14 residues. This clone was counted only a few times. The receptor was isolated from a man in his 70s with acute or convalescent COVID-19. The chain combines TRBV5-5 with TRBJ1-1; TRBD1 aligns across 8 bases. The specimen was peripheral blood. The CDR3 DNA follows: TGTGCCAGCAGACCCGGACAGGGTAACACTGAAGCTTTCTTT. Protein: CASRPGQGNTEAFF.